This TCR beta chain came from a study of blood T cell repertoires in COVID-19. For the study at large: Sample material is recorded as cDNA or gDNA derived from T cells, B-cell-depleted T cells, or PBMCs.

CDR3 length equals 13 residues. Germline CDR1 and CDR2: LNHDA and SQIVND (reference sequence). The V end was cut by 8 bases, the J end by 7 bases, with 15 bases between. The recovered donors of Cohort 3 showed two negative PCRs, clearance, or symptom resolution. Authors' data handling: Estimated nucleated cell counts came from reference gene primer amplification. Clones were read by immunoSEQ multiplex PCR, and TCRdb kept only the in-frame ones, dropping some. The D gene and trimming were derived from the DNA, and the V and J assignments and clone size from that table. Here the sample spans 170,000 or so clones, 87% being singletons.

The sequence was obtained from a woman aged 50 to 60 who had recovered from COVID-19. This chain connects TRBV19 to TRBJ1-5; possible D gene TRBD1, 5 bases. Input material: PBMCs or T cells enriched from blood (not recorded which). CDR3 bases: TGTGCCAGTCGGGAGGGGCTAGAACAGCCCCAGCATTTT. Its protein is CASREGLEQPQHF.